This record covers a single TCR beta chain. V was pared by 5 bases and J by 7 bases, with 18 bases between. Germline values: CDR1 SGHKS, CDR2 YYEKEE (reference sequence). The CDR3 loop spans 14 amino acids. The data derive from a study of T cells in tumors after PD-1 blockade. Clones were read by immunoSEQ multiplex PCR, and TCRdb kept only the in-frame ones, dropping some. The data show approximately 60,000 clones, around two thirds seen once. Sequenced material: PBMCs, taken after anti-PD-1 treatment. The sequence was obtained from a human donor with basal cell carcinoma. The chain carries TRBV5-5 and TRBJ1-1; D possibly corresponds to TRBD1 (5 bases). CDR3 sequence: CASRSGTPRSEAFF. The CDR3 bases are TGTGCCAGCAGGTCCGGGACCCCCCGGAGTGAAGCTTTCTTT. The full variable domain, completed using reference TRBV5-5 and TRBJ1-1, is DAGVTQSPTHLIKTRGQQVTLRCSPISGHKSVSWYQQVLGQGPQFIFQYYEKEERGRGNFPDRFSARQFPNYSSELNVNALLLGDSALYLCASRSGTPRSEAFFGQGTRLTVV.